This TCR beta chain was captured in a study of OX40 agonist ivuxolimab in advanced cancers. Assay used: immunoSEQ multiplex PCR; TCRdb lists only in-frame clones, some missing. The sample lists 80,000 to 85,000 clones, 70% to 90% occurring once. The clonotype comes from an adult with an advanced solid tumor such as melanoma, head and neck, liver or kidney cancer. Here the sequenced sample was CD4+ or CD8+ T cells sorted from blood, taken in a trial of the OX40 agonist ivuxolimab.

CDR3 amino acids: CASSGQDSGELFF. In nucleotides, the CDR3 is TGTGCCAGCAGTGGTCAGGATAGCGGGGAGCTGTTTTTT. The chain is built from TRBV6-4 and TRBJ2-2, with D unclear. This CDR3 has 13 residues. The V and J ends lost 4 bases and 7 bases respectively, with 10 bases between them. Per germline, CDR1 MRHNA and CDR2 SNTAGT.